What follows are 2 T cell receptor beta chains derived from one specimen sequenced in a study of T cell responses to AZD1222 COVID-19 vaccine. The data were produced by immunoSEQ multiplex PCR, yet TCRdb's version contains in-frame clones alone and is incomplete. This sample has tens of thousands of clones, with around 89% found just once. The starting material was peripheral blood, obtained 28 days after the second AZD1222 dose. Receptors originate from an adult who received the AZD1222 COVID-19 vaccine.

The genes are TRBV9 and TRBJ1-2; no firm D call. V lost 0 bases and J 4 bases, leaving 4 bases between the germline ends. The CDR3 extends over 12 amino acids. Germline assignment: CDR1 SGDLS and CDR2 YYNGEE. In DNA, the CDR3 is TGTGCCAGCAGCGTAGGGGGCTATGGCTACACCTTC. Amino acid sequence: CASSVGGYGYTF.

The rearrangement links TRBV5-1 to TRBJ2-1; D is perhaps TRBD1 (6 bases). The CDR3 contains 15 residues. The V gene lost 3 bases and the J gene lost 2 bases, with 12 bases spanning the gap. CDR1 is SGHRS, CDR2 YFSETQ, per germline. The CDR3 DNA reads TGCGCCAGCAGCTCTACAGGGTCAACCTACAATGAGCAGTTCTTC. This codes for CASSSTGSTYNEQFF.